These 10 T cell receptor beta chains share one sample of origin, sequenced in a study of blood T cells in healthy people across ages. PCR was performed a second time for 7 to 11 cycles using a sample-barcoded 5' primer and a J-beta primer mix. MiXCR, applied by TCRdb to the 5' RACE reads, yields one record per CDR3 protein. The sample carries some 1.4 million distinct CDR3 sequences, about 43% recorded once. Specimen: blood. The receptors were sampled from a woman between 18 and 29 years old in good health.

In this sample, this clonotype turned up a few times. This chain connects TRBV7-7 to TRBJ2-5, with 7 bases lining up with TRBD1. Germline V gene lookup returns CDR1 SSHAT and CDR2 FNYEAQ (reference sequence). The CDR3 runs 13 residues. Losses at the gene ends were 4 bases for V and 4 bases for J; bases not matched to a gene: 3. CDR3 residues: CASSSYRGETQYF. In DNA, the CDR3 is TGTGCCAGCAGCTCTTACAGGGGAGAGACCCAGTACTTC.

This clonotype was counted a few times. This sequence joins TRBV2 and TRBJ2-5; D is unclear. The ends were cut back, 2 bases at V and 7 bases at J, with 14 bases in the middle. Looked up from germline, CDR1 is SNHLY and CDR2 is FYNNEI. The CDR3 runs to 14 residues. In nucleotides, the CDR3 is TGTGCCAGCAGTGAAAGTTATACCAGCACGACCCAGTACTTC. This gives the protein CASSESYTSTTQYF.

This chain joins TRBV20-1 and TRBJ2-1; TRBD2 agrees at 8 bases. This CDR3 has 16 amino acids. The V and J ends lost 1 base and 1 base, in that order; junction bases with no gene match: 6. The germline gives CDR1 DFQATT, CDR2 SNEGSKA (reference sequence). As DNA, the CDR3 is TGCAGTGCTAGAGGTATAGCGGGAAGTTCCTACAATGAGCAGTTCTTC. Its protein is CSARGIAGSSYNEQFF.

V and J are TRBV2 and TRBJ1-2; D ambiguous. This CDR3 has 15 residues. Trimming pared 3 bases from V and 0 bases from J, leaving 11 bases between. Germline lookup yields CDR1 SNHLY and CDR2 FYNNEI. The CDR3 DNA sequence: TGTGCCAGCAGTGACGGCGGCATGACTAACTATGGCTACACCTTC. This sequence encodes CASSDGGMTNYGYTF.

The gene calls are TRBV15 and TRBJ2-1; a possible D gene is TRBD2 (5 bases). Germline loops: CDR1 LNHNV, CDR2 YYDKDF (reference sequence). Trimming took 3 bases from V and 9 from J, leaving 15 bases between them. This CDR3 region has 14 residues. CDR3 amino acids: CATSRTPPGSEQFF. As DNA, the CDR3 is TGTGCCACCAGCAGGACTCCTCCTGGGAGTGAGCAGTTCTTC.

This clonotype occurred a few times. CDR3 coding DNA: TGTGCCAGCACCCAAGGGGCTGCCAGCACAGATACGCAGTATTTT. Translation gives CASTQGAASTDTQYF. The V gene is TRBV2, the J gene TRBJ2-3, with a tentative D call TRBD1 (5 bases). Germline loops: CDR1 SNHLY, CDR2 FYNNEI. This CDR3 is built from 15 residues. V lost 7 bases to trimming and J lost 0 bases, with 14 bases between them.

The chain joins TRBV11-2 to TRBJ2-5; 7 bases agree with TRBD2. Trimming cost V 2 bases and J 6 bases; bases outside gene matches: 12. Germline V gene sequence: CDR1 SGHAT, CDR2 FQNNGV. CDR3 length: 16 residues. The CDR3 coding sequence is TGTGCCAGCAGCTTAACCGGCGGGAGTTCTCAAAAGACCCAGTACTTC. This sequence encodes CASSLTGGSSQKTQYF.

This clonotype has only a few counts. The V gene is TRBV6-1, the J gene TRBJ1-6; D is undetermined. V lost 3 bases, J lost 9 bases, and 9 bases lay in between. Germline V CDR1 and CDR2: MNHNS, SASEGT. The CDR3 spans 13 residues. CDR3 in DNA: TGTGCCAGCAGTGACGAGGAAGGTTCACCCCTCCACTTT. Translation gives CASSDEEGSPLHF.

This clonotype has only a few counts. V usage is TRBV27 and J usage is TRBJ2-7; D unclear. V was pared by 6 bases and J by 3 bases, with 12 bases between. This CDR3 contains 13 residues. Germline V CDR1 and CDR2: MNHEY, SMNVEV (reference sequence). The CDR3 reads CASSWTPIYEQYF. CDR3 DNA sequence: TGTGCCAGCAGCTGGACCCCCATCTACGAGCAGTACTTC.

This clonotype was seen a handful of times. The V and J genes are TRBV3-1 and TRBJ2-3, with 10 bases fitting TRBD2. The germline V gene encodes CDR1 LGHDT and CDR2 YNNKEL (reference sequence). This CDR3 spans 17 amino acids. The V and J ends lost 0 bases and 4 bases, in that order; junction bases with no gene match: 7. The CDR3 sequence is CASSQDYSGGAADTQYF. DNA for the CDR3: TGTGCCAGCAGCCAAGACTACAGCGGGGGGGCGGCAGATACGCAGTATTTT.